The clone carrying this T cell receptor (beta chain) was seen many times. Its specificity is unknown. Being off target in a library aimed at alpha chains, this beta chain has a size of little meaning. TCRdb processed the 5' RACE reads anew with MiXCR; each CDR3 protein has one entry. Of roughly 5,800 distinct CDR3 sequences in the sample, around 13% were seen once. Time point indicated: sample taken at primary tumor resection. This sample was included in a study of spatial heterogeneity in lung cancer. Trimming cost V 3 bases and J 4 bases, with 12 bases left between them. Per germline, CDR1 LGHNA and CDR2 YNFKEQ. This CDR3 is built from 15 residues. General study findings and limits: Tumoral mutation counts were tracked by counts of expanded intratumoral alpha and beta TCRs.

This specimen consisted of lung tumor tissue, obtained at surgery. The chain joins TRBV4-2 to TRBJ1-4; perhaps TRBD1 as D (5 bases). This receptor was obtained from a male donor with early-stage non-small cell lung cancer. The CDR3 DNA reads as TGTGCCAGCAGCCAGAGCCGGGGCGTTAATGAAAAACTGTTTTTT. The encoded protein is CASSQSRGVNEKLFF.